The 15 T cell receptor beta chains below were found in one sample sequenced in a study of radiation and T cells in renal cell carcinoma. Described time point: blood 2 weeks post-SBRT. Treatment of the sample: 15 Gy SBRT to primary tumor, nephrectomy 4 weeks later. Produced via immunoSEQ multiplex PCR; TCRdb's table is partial and in-frame only. There are about 150,000 clones in the sample; 80% to 90% occur only once, and under 15% lies in the top ten. The sample in question was blood, obtained from a patient whose treatment included radiotherapy and nephrectomy. Receptors originate from a woman in her 50s with renal cell carcinoma.

The chain is built from TRBV4-3 and TRBJ1-4; no clear D gene. This CDR3 spans 15 amino acids. V lost 0 bases to trimming and J lost 7 bases, with 12 bases between them. In germline, CDR1 is LGHNA, CDR2 YSLEER. The CDR3 DNA is TGCGCCAGCAGCCAAGATCATGGTCACTCTGAAAAACTGTTTTTT. Its protein is CASSQDHGHSEKLFF.

The V gene is TRBV4-2, the J gene TRBJ2-1; 8 bases are a match to TRBD2. V lost 10 bases to trimming and J lost 3 bases; unmatched junction nucleotides: 14. The CDR3 is made up of 16 amino acids. Germline V gene sequence: CDR1 LGHNA, CDR2 YNFKEQ. The CDR3 bases are TGTGCCAAGAGGCTTACGGGGGGGCCTCTCTACAATGAGCAGTTCTTC. It codes for CAKRLTGGPLYNEQFF.

The chain carries TRBV15 and TRBJ2-4; tentatively, D is TRBD2 (5 bases). This CDR3 is built from 14 residues. CDR1 and CDR2 (germline): LNHNV, YYDKDF (reference sequence). V lost 5 bases, J lost 5 bases, and 13 bases lay in between. The CDR3 is CATSSSDGENIQYF. The CDR3 DNA reads TGTGCCACCAGCTCTTCGGACGGGGAAAACATTCAGTACTTC. Supplemented by reference TRBV15 and TRBJ2-4, the full variable domain reads DAMVIQNPRYQVTQFGKPVTLSCSQTLNHNVMYWYQQKSSQAPKLLFHYYDKDFNNEADTPDNFQSRRPNTSFCFLDIRSPGLGDTAMYLCATSSSDGENIQYFGAGTRLSVL.

The chain has TRBV23-1 and TRBJ2-1, with 7 bases matching TRBD2. TRBV23-1 is an ORF; its function is uncertain. Germline trimming cut 1 base from V and 8 bases from J; bases unmatched to any gene: 5. This CDR3 has 14 residues. In DNA, the CDR3 is TGCGCCAGCAGTCAATGGGGAGGGGTGCATGAGCAGTTCTTC. It translates to CASSQWGGVHEQFF.

The V call is TRBV19, the J call TRBJ1-5; D is possibly TRBD1 (5 bases). The CDR3 covers 15 residues. V lost 6 bases and J 4 bases, leaving 16 bases between the germline ends. The germline V gene encodes CDR1 LNHDA and CDR2 SQIVND (reference sequence). This CDR3 reads CASSAGDRGNQPQHF. CDR3 nucleotide sequence: TGTGCCAGTAGCGCCGGTGATAGGGGAAATCAGCCCCAGCATTTT.

The chain has TRBV4-2 and TRBJ1-2; tentative D call: TRBD1 (5 bases). The V end was cut by 0 bases, the J end by 2 bases, with 10 bases between. Germline CDR1 LGHNA, CDR2 YNFKEQ. This CDR3 comprises 15 residues. As DNA, the CDR3 is TGTGCCAGCAGCCAAGACGACAGCTTAAACTATGGCTACACCTTC. Translation gives CASSQDDSLNYGYTF.

V usage is TRBV7-9 and J usage is TRBJ2-1; D may correspond to TRBD1 or TRBD2 (6 bases each). CDR3 length: 15 amino acids. The V gene's germline CDR1 is SEHNR and CDR2 FQNEAQ (reference sequence). Trimming took off 2 bases at V and 8 bases at J, with 16 bases between the two ends. CDR3 in amino acids: CASSLMGGRLDEQFF. Here the CDR3 DNA reads TGTGCCAGCAGCTTAATGGGGGGCCGCTTGGATGAGCAGTTCTTC.

The chain employs TRBV4-3 and TRBJ1-1; 7 nucleotides match TRBD1. The CDR3 runs 18 residues. J gave up 1 base and V 0 bases, and 11 bases lay outside the gene matches. Germline V lookup: CDR1 LGHNA, CDR2 YSLEER. CDR3 coding DNA: TGCGCCAGCAGCCAAGATTGGGGTACAGGGGTCGGGAACACTGAAGCTTTCTTT. Translation gives CASSQDWGTGVGNTEAFF.

The chain uses TRBV2 and TRBJ1-1, with no clear D. The CDR3 runs to 15 residues. Per the germline V gene, CDR1 is SNHLY and CDR2 is FYNNEI. Trimming took 7 bases from V and 1 from J, leaving 16 bases between them. CDR3 sequence: CASTITPGRNTEAFF. DNA of the CDR3: TGTGCCAGCACCATAACGCCTGGCAGGAACACTGAAGCTTTCTTT.

This clone was observed once. The V gene is TRBV29-1, the J gene TRBJ1-1, with 9 bases matching TRBD1. Germline V gene sequence: CDR1 SQVTM, CDR2 ANQGSEA. This CDR3 comprises 13 residues. V was clipped by 7 bases and J by 4 bases; unmatched bases: 7. DNA for the CDR3: TGCAGCGCTACACAGGGGGCAGGCACTGAAGCTTTCTTT. Translating gives CSATQGAGTEAFF. Full variable domain (remainder filled in from reference TRBV29-1 and TRBJ1-1): SAVISQKPSRDICQRGTSLTIQCQVDSQVTMMFWYRQQPGQSLTLIATANQGSEATYESGFVIDKFPISRPNLTFSTLTVSNMSPEDSSIYLCSATQGAGTEAFFGQGTRLTVV.

The rearrangement links TRBV5-1 to TRBJ1-2; 9 bases fit TRBD1. Germline V gives CDR1 SGHRS, CDR2 YFSETQ. J was trimmed by 7 bases and V by 4 bases; bases with no gene match: 14. CDR3 length: 16 amino acids. The CDR3: CASSAGTQGAIGGYTF. For the CDR3, the DNA is TGCGCCAGCAGCGCAGGAACACAGGGGGCAATAGGTGGCTACACCTTC.

CDR3 DNA sequence: TGTGCCAGCAGTGAACAGGGGGTCAACACCGGGGAGCTGTTTTTT. Translated, it gives CASSEQGVNTGELFF. The V and J genes are TRBV2 and TRBJ2-2; TRBD1 matches 7 bases. J lost 2 bases, V lost 2 bases, and 2 bases had no gene match. The CDR3 is 15 residues long. CDR1 SNHLY and CDR2 FYNNEI come from the germline V gene.

The genes are TRBV5-4 and TRBJ1-1; perhaps TRBD1 as D (5 bases). The CDR3 is 12 amino acids. V lost 4 bases to trimming and J lost 6 bases, with 10 bases between them. Germline V gives CDR1 SGHNT, CDR2 YYREEE (reference sequence). CDR3 in amino acids: CASSSRDSEAFF. The DNA of the CDR3 is TGTGCCAGCAGCAGTCGGGACTCTGAAGCTTTCTTT. Full variable domain (rest looked up from reference TRBV5-4 and TRBJ1-1): ETGVTQSPTHLIKTRGQQVTLRCSSQSGHNTVSWYQQALGQGPQFIFQYYREEENGRGNFPPRFSGLQFPNYSSELNVNALELDDSALYLCASSSRDSEAFFGQGTRLTVV.

The chain carries TRBV29-1 and TRBJ2-7; D not certain. V shed 7 bases and J shed 3 bases, with 10 bases lying between them. The CDR3 is 11 residues long. CDR1 is SQVTM, CDR2 ANQGSEA, per germline. The CDR3 DNA reads as TGCAGCGCCTGGCGCGGCTACGAGCAGTACTTC. Its translation: CSAWRGYEQYF.

The J gene is TRBJ1-1, the V gene TRBV25-1; possible D gene TRBD1, 5 bases. CDR1 is MGHDK, CDR2 SYGVNS, per germline. V shed 5 bases and J shed 5 bases, with 12 bases lying between them. The CDR3 runs to 13 residues. The CDR3 DNA follows: TGTGCCAGCAGTTACCCAGGGCGAACTGAAGCTTTCTTT. The encoded protein is CASSYPGRTEAFF.